This T cell receptor beta chain was documented in a study of blood T cell repertoires in COVID-19. Looking at the study overall: COVID-19 samples collected from the United States, Italy and Spain covered acute and convalescent phases. Nucleic acid was either cDNA or gDNA, and it came from T cells, B-cell-depleted T cells, or PBMCs.

Per the study methods: Nucleated cell number was recorded as an estimate derived from reference gene primer amplification. Repertoires were generated with immunoSEQ multiplex PCR, while TCRdb's copy carries only in-frame clones and drops some. V, J and clone size are those of that table, while D and trimming were read from the DNA. The sample includes fewer than 200,000 clones, around 74% seen only once; the top ten take approximately 3%. The V gene lost 8 bases and the J gene lost 5 bases, with 21 bases spanning the gap. This CDR3 region has 15 residues. Germline V gene lookup returns CDR1 MNHEY and CDR2 SVGAGI.

The clonotype comes from a woman older than 75 with acute or convalescent COVID-19. The sequencing input was peripheral blood. The chain recombines TRBV6-5 with TRBJ1-1; weak D call: TRBD1 (6 bases). CDR3 nucleotide sequence: TGTGCCAGCTATGAACAGGGTTTTTCGTCGACTGAAGCTTTCTTT. Amino acid sequence: CASYEQGFSSTEAFF.